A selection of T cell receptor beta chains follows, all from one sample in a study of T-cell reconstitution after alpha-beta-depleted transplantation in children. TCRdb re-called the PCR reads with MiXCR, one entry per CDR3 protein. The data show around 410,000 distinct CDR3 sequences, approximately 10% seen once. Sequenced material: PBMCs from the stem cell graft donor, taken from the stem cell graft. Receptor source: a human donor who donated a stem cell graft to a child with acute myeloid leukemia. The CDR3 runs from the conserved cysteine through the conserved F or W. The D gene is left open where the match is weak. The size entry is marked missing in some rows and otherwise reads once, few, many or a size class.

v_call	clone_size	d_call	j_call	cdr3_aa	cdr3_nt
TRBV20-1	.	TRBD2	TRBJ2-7	CSARDGLAGAYGEQYF	TGCAGTGCTAGGGATGGACTAGCGGGAGCCTATGGCGAGCAGTACTTC
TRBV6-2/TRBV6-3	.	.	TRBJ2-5	CASSYGPEGETQYF	TGTGCCAGCAGTTACGGTCCAGAGGGCGAGACCCAGTACTTC
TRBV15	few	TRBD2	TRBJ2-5	CATSRRAARLAETQYF	TGTGCCACCAGCAGGAGGGCGGCTCGACTAGCCGAGACCCAGTACTTC
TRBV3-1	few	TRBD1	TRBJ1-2	CASSQAGTGFYGYTF	TGTGCCAGCAGCCAGGCCGGGACAGGATTCTATGGCTACACCTTC
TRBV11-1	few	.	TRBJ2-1	CASSSRLPSTYNEQFF	TGTGCCAGCAGTTCCAGGTTGCCTAGTACCTACAATGAGCAGTTCTTC
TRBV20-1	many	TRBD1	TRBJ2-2	CSAPTGQGGFEELFF	TGCAGTGCCCCGACGGGACAGGGGGGTTTCGAGGAGCTGTTTTTT
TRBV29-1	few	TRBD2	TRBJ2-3	CSVGVPREADAQYF	TGCAGCGTTGGAGTTCCGCGGGAGGCAGATGCGCAGTATTTT
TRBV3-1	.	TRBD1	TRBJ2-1	CASSQGTGAVYNEQFF	TGTGCCAGCAGCCAAGGGACAGGGGCGGTATACAATGAGCAGTTCTTC
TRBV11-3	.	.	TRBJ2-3	CASSPGSGGGTDTQYF	TGTGCCAGCAGCCCAGGTAGCGGAGGGGGCACAGATACGCAGTATTTT
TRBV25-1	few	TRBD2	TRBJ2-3	CASSEYWLTGEGSDTQYF	TGTGCCAGCAGTGAATATTGGCTAACTGGGGAGGGGTCAGATACGCAGTATTTT